The sequence of this T cell receptor beta chain was determined in a study of shared clonotypes between healthy human individuals. As for the study in general: Three plates each covered CD4 naive and memory; CD8 naive two, CD8 memory one.

Points on this clone: As yet, its antigen is unknown.

The germline V gene encodes CDR1 MDHEN and CDR2 SYDVKM. V shed 8 bases and J 2 bases; nucleotides not matched to a gene: 8. The CDR3 runs 15 residues. Findings of the study overall: In general, naive subsets displayed greater estimated richness than memory subsets did.

Clones were read by immunoSEQ multiplex PCR, and TCRdb kept only the in-frame ones, dropping some. The table includes approximately 2.1 million clones, 80% to 95% detected once. A CD45RA-negative memory subset and a CD45RA+ naive subset were separated from the CD4+ cells. The sequencing sample was made of naive CD4+ T cells from PBMCs. The sample's subset: CD45RA+ positively selected. The TCR comes from a man aged 18 to 35 in good health. Some clones in this sample may be carry-over from other donors' samples. V gene TRBV28 combines with J gene TRBJ2-5; 10 bases match TRBD2. The DNA of the CDR3 is TGTGCCAGCGGGACCTTAGCGGGGGGACAAGAGACCCAGTACTTC. Amino acid sequence: CASGTLAGGQETQYF.